The present T cell receptor beta chain was sequenced within a study of response to subunit inactivated influenza vaccine (dated by TCRdb to the late 2010s). Study-level background: The study used deep quantitative T cell receptor repertoire profiling to track responses to a trivalent subunit inactivated influenza vaccine.

Here is what the overall study found, with its caveats: It was suggested by the authors that each seasonal influenza vaccination may recruit only a limited number of new T cells.

From a lookup of the germline V gene (reference sequence), CDR1 and CDR2 are SEHNR and FQNEAQ. The CDR3 contains 15 residues, cysteine and phenylalanine counted. The retained sequence is limited to the CDR3, 45 bases, with the frame set at the first base. Trimming removed 5 bases from V and 1 base from J; the gene matches leave 6 bases unexplained. The library was built by means of RT-PCR. The instrument given in TCRdb is Illumina HiSeq 2500. The public sequencing data were trimmed at Q25 with fastp and processed into clonotypes with MiXCR by TCRdb, which kept only in-frame beta chains. Rows are unified per CDR3 protein, each entry keeping the most common DNA and genes. Recorded for this sample are 650,000 to 850,000 distinct CDR3 sequences; approximately 13% of them occurred a single time. Together, the top ten hold roughly 6.4% of the sample. As regards this clonotype: This clone's antigen is unknown. Qualities for individual bases were not recorded, and no much larger clone is one base off.

The rearrangement joined TRBV7-9 to TRBJ1-1; 8 central nucleotides agree with TRBD1. The sequences come from PBMCs from blood, collected 14 to 15 days before vaccination. This sequence originates from a man over 45 who received an inactivated influenza vaccine. Donor details come from another sample of the same person, matched by shared clones. The CDR3 protein sequence reads: CASSQQGGANTEAFF. The bases are TGTGCCAGCAGCCAACAGGGGGGGGCGAACACTGAAGCTTTCTTT.